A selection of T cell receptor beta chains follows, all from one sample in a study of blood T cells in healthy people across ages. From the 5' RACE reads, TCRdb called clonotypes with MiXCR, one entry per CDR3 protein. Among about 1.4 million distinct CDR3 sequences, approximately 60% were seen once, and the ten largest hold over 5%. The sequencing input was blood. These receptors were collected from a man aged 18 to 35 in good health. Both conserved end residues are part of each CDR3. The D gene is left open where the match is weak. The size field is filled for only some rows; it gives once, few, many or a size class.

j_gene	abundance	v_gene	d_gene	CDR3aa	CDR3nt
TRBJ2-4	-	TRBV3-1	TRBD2	CASSQELAGAGEQYF	TGTGCCAGCAGCCAAGAGCTAGCGGGAGCGGGAGAGCAGTACTTC
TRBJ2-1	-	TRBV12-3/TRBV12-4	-	CASSPRTATYNEQFF	TGTGCCAGCAGTCCCCGGACAGCTACTTACAATGAGCAGTTCTTC
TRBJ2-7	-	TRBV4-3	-	CASSQVYRSRDTTYEQYF	TGCGCCAGCAGCCAAGTTTACCGTTCGCGGGACACCACCTACGAGCAGTACTTC
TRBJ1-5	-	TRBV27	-	CASRQGIKDQPQHF	TGTGCCAGTCGGCAGGGAATTAAGGATCAGCCCCAGCATTTT
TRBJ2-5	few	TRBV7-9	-	CASSLIIVGKQETQYF	TGTGCCAGCAGCTTAATCATTGTAGGGAAACAAGAGACCCAGTACTTC
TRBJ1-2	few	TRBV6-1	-	CASSGDGYGYTF	TGTGCCAGCAGTGGAGACGGCTATGGCTACACCTTC
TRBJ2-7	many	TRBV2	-	CASSELYEQYF	TGTGCCAGCAGTGAACTCTACGAGCAGTACTTC
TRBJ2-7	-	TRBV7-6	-	CASSYQGRVYEQYF	TGTGCCAGCAGTTACCAGGGAAGGGTTTACGAGCAGTACTTC
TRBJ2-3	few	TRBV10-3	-	CAISEGSVDTQYF	TGTGCCATCAGTGAGGGTAGTGTAGATACGCAGTATTTT
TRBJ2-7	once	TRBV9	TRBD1	CASQTGTGPSEQYF	TGTGCCAGTCAGACCGGGACAGGGCCGAGTGAGCAGTACTTC
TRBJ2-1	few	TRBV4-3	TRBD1	CASSQSHRGNEQFF	TGCGCCAGCAGCCAATCACACAGGGGGAATGAGCAGTTCTTC
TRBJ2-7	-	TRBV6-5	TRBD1	CASSIDLDRAYEQYF	TGTGCCAGCAGCATTGACCTAGACAGGGCCTACGAGCAGTACTTC
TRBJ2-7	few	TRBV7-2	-	CASSDRSLDVNEQYF	TGTGCCAGCAGCGATCGGTCCTTGGACGTAAACGAGCAGTACTTC
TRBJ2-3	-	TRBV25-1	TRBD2	CASSESSGTSTDTQYF	TGTGCCAGCAGTGAATCTAGCGGGACTAGCACAGATACGCAGTATTTT
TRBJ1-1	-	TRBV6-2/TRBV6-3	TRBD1	CASRTGQGASITEAFF	TGTGCCAGCAGGACAGGACAGGGGGCGAGTATCACTGAAGCTTTCTTT
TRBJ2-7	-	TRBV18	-	CATSPYGQYEQYF	TGTGCCACCTCACCATATGGGCAATACGAGCAGTACTTC
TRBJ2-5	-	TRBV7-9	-	CASSSPEERRVFETQYF	TGTGCCAGCAGCTCTCCCGAGGAGCGTAGGGTATTTGAGACCCAGTACTTC
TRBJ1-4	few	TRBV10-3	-	CAISEEGANEKLFF	TGTGCCATCAGTGAGGAAGGGGCTAATGAAAAACTGTTTTTT
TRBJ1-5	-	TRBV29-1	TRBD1	CSVQGVGNQPQHF	TGCAGCGTTCAGGGGGTAGGCAATCAGCCCCAGCATTTT
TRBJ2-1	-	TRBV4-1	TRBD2	CASSQDPLPQASGSHNEQFF	TGCGCCAGCAGCCAAGATCCCCTCCCCCAGGCTAGCGGGAGTCACAATGAGCAGTTCTTC
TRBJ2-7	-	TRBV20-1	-	CSASASGEGNYEQYF	TGCAGTGCTAGTGCGTCCGGGGAAGGGAATTACGAGCAGTACTTC
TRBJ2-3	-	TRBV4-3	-	CASSQSGAGITDTQYF	TGCGCCAGCAGCCAATCTGGTGCGGGGATCACAGATACGCAGTATTTT
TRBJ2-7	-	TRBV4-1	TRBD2	CASSQVGTSDIGYEQYF	TGCGCCAGCAGCCAAGTTGGGACTAGCGACATAGGCTACGAGCAGTACTTC
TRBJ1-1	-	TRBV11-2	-	CASSSLSLSEAFF	TGTGCCAGCAGCTCGCTCTCCCTTTCTGAAGCTTTCTTT
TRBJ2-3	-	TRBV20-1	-	CSARLGGTDTQYF	TGCAGTGCGCGACTGGGAGGAACAGATACGCAGTATTTT
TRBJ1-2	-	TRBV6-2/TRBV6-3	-	CASSYGASGGYGYTF	TGTGCCAGCAGTTACGGGGCTTCGGGTGGCTATGGCTACACCTTC
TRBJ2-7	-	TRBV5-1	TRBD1	CASTATGSSYEQYF	TGCGCCAGCACCGCGACAGGGAGTTCCTACGAGCAGTACTTC
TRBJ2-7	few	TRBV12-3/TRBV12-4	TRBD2	CASRHTGTSYEQYF	TGTGCCAGCAGACACACCGGGACTAGCTACGAGCAGTACTTC
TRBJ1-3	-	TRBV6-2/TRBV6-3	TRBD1	CASSSNRGDISRSGNTIYF	TGTGCCAGCAGTTCCAACAGGGGCGACATCTCTCGCTCTGGAAACACCATATATTTT
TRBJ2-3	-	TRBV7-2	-	CASSFPAEADTQYF	TGTGCCAGCAGCTTCCCAGCGGAGGCAGATACGCAGTATTTT
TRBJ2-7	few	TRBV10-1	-	CASSEWGSYEQYF	TGCGCCAGCAGTGAGTGGGGGTCCTACGAGCAGTACTTC
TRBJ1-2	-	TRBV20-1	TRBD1	CSAGGAQVTGRRGYTF	TGCAGTGCGGGGGGCGCCCAGGTGACAGGGCGCCGTGGCTACACCTTC
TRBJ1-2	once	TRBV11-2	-	CASSLTGQRLDGYTF	TGTGCCAGCAGCTTAACCGGACAGCGATTGGATGGCTACACCTTC
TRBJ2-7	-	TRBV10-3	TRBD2	CAISESTSGSPYEQYF	TGTGCCATCAGTGAGTCGACTAGCGGGTCTCCCTACGAGCAGTACTTC
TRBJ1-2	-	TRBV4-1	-	CASSQGHGGYGYTF	TGCGCCAGCAGCCAAGGTCATGGGGGGTATGGCTACACCTTC
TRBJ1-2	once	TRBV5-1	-	CASSLSDNRVWHGYTF	TGCGCCAGCAGCTTGTCCGACAACAGGGTCTGGCATGGCTACACCTTC